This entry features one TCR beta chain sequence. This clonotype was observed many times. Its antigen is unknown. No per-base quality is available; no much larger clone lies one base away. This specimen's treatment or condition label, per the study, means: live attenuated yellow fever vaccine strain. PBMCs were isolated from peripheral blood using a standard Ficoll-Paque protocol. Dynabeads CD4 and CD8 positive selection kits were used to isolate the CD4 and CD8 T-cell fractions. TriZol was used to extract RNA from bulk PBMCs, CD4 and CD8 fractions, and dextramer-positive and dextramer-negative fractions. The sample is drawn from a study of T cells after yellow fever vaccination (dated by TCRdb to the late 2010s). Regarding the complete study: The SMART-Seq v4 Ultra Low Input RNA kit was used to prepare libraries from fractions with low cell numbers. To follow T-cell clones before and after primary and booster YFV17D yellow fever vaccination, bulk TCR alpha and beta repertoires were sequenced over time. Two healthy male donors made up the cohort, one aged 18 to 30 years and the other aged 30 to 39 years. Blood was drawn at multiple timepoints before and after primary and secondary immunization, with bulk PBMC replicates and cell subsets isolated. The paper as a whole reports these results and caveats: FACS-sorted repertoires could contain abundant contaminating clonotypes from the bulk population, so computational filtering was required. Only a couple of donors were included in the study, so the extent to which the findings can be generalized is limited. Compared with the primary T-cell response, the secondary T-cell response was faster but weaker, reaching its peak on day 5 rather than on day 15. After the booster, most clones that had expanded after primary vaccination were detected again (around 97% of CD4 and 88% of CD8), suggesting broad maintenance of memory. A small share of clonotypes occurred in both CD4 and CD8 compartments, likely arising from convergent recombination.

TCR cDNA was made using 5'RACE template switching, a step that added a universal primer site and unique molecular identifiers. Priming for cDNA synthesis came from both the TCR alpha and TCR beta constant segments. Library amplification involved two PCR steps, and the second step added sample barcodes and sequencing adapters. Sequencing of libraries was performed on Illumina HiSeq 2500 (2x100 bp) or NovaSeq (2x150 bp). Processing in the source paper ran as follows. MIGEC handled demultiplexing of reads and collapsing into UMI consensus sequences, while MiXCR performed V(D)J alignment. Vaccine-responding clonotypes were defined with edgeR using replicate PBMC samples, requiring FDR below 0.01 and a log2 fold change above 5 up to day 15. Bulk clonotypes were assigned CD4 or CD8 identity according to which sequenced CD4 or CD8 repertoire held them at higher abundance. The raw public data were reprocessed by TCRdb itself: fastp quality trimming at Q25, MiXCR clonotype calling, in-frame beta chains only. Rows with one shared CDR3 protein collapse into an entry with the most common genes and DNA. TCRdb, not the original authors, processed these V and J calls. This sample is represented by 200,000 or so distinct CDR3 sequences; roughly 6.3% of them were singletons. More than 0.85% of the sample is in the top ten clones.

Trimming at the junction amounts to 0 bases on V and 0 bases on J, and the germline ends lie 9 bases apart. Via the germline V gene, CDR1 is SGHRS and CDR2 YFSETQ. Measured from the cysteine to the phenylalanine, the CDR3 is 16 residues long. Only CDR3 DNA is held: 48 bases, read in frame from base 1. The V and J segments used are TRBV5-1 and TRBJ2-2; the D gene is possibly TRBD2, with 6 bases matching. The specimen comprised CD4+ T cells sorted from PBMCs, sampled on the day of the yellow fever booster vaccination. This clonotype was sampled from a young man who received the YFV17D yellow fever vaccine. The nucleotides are TGCGCCAGCAGCTTGGGGGGACTCACGAACACCGGGGAGCTGTTTTTT. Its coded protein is CASSLGGLTNTGELFF.